Each of the 23 T cell receptor beta chains below was sequenced from the same sample in a study of T cell responses to AZD1222 COVID-19 vaccine. Generated by immunoSEQ multiplex PCR, the TCRdb table keeps only in-frame clones and is missing some. The table has some 130,000 clones, about 94% seen once; the top ten hold about 0.86%. The sequences come from peripheral blood, collected on day 0 of AZD1222 vaccination. These TCRs come from an adult in good health.

The chain joins TRBV5-1 to TRBJ1-6, with 8 nucleotides matching TRBD1. In germline, CDR1 is SGHRS, CDR2 YFSETQ. The CDR3 covers 18 residues. After removal of 3 bases from V and 0 bases from J, the junction contained 8 bases not matched to a gene. The CDR3 here is CASSSTGVGSSYNSPLHF. CDR3 sequence (DNA): TGCGCCAGCAGCTCGACAGGGGTAGGGAGCTCCTATAATTCACCCCTCCACTTT.

The V and J genes are TRBV6-5 and TRBJ1-2, with 7 bases that match TRBD1. Per germline, CDR1 MNHEY and CDR2 SVGAGI. The CDR3 length is 14 residues. V shed 7 bases, J shed 5 bases, and the junction held 10 bases outside the gene matches. The chain's CDR3 is CASTSRTGYYGYTF. The CDR3 DNA reads TGTGCCAGCACCTCTAGGACAGGCTATTATGGCTACACCTTC.

CDR3 protein: CASSDSNMGFYGNQPQHF. The CDR3 nucleotides read TGTGCCAGCAGTGACTCGAACATGGGGTTTTATGGCAATCAGCCCCAGCATTTT. This chain joins TRBV6-4 and TRBJ1-5; D is uncertain. V was cut by 0 bases and J by 2 bases, with 17 bases left in between. Germline CDR1 and CDR2: MRHNA and SNTAGT. The length of the CDR3 is 18 residues.

Turning to this clone: Different DNA sequences within this sample yield the same CDR3. The J gene is TRBJ1-1, the V gene TRBV6-2 or TRBV6-3, with D unclear. The CDR3 is made up of 13 amino acids. Trimming took off 0 bases at V and 4 bases at J, with 6 bases between the two ends. From germline, CDR1 is MNHEY and CDR2 SVGEGT. The CDR3 nucleotides read TGTGCCAGCAGTTACTCGGGAGGCACTGAAGCTTTCTTT. It translates to CASSYSGGTEAFF.

The CDR3 spells CASSTDRARNTEAFF. CDR3 DNA sequence: TGTGCCAGCAGCACTGACAGGGCAAGGAACACTGAAGCTTTCTTT. The rearrangement joins TRBV7-9 to TRBJ1-1; 7 bases align to TRBD1. Germline CDR1 reads SEHNR; CDR2 reads FQNEAQ (reference sequence). The CDR3 extends over 15 amino acids. Trimming took 5 bases from V and 1 from J; bases not matched to a gene: 7.

In this sample, this clone turned up once. This chain links TRBV27 with TRBJ2-3, with D possibly matching TRBD1 (6 bases). V gave up 2 bases and J gave up 0 bases, with 12 bases separating them. Germline V CDR1 and CDR2: MNHEY, SMNVEV (reference sequence). The CDR3 is 16 residues long. As DNA, the CDR3 is TGTGCCAGCAGTTTAGGGGGCTCATATAGCACAGATACGCAGTATTTT. It yields the protein CASSLGGSYSTDTQYF.

This chain connects TRBV12-3 or TRBV12-4 to TRBJ2-4; D ambiguous. The CDR3 extends over 11 amino acids. Trimming stripped 6 bases from V and 1 base from J, with 1 base between. The CDR3 DNA follows: TGTGCCAGCAGGGCCAAAAACATTCAGTACTTC. Protein product: CASRAKNIQYF.

This chain joins TRBV2 and TRBJ1-1, with D unresolved. With 10 bases removed from V and 6 bases from J, the gap between germline ends came to 18 bases. The CDR3 is made up of 13 amino acids. Germline CDR1 reads SNHLY; CDR2 reads FYNNEI. In DNA form, the CDR3 reads TGTGCCACCTCCCTTCGTGGTGACTCTGAAGCTTTCTTT. It specifies CATSLRGDSEAFF.

This clone was observed a single time. The V call is TRBV7-2, the J call TRBJ1-1; D is undetermined. Looked up from germline, CDR1 is SGHTA and CDR2 is FQGNSA. V was clipped by 6 bases and J by 2 bases, with 13 bases between them. CDR3 length equals 14 residues. CDR3 protein: CASRPHRTNTEAFF. CDR3 DNA sequence: TGTGCCAGCAGACCCCACAGAACTAACACTGAAGCTTTCTTT.

This chain uses TRBV5-1 with TRBJ1-2; 7 positions match TRBD1. The length of the CDR3 is 13 residues. V lost 5 bases, J lost 2 bases, and 3 bases stayed unmatched. CDR1 SGHRS and CDR2 YFSETQ come from the germline V gene. This chain's CDR3 is CASRGGQNYGYTF. CDR3 nucleotide sequence: TGCGCCAGCAGAGGGGGACAGAACTATGGCTACACCTTC.

This chain connects TRBV11-2 to TRBJ1-1; the D gene is possibly TRBD1 (5 bases). This CDR3 contains 11 residues. V lost 5 bases, J lost 7 bases, and 8 bases lay in between. Germline V gives CDR1 SGHAT, CDR2 FQNNGV. CDR3: CASSPQGEAFF. The CDR3 nucleotides are TGTGCCAGCAGCCCCCAGGGTGAAGCTTTCTTT.

V gene TRBV6-5 combines with J gene TRBJ2-1; 11 nucleotides agree with TRBD2. Trimming removed 6 bases from V and 9 bases from J; junction bases left unmatched: 10. Germline CDR1 and CDR2: MNHEY and SVGAGI. The CDR3 covers 15 residues. The CDR3 sequence: CASSTLSGGAPEQFF. The CDR3 DNA sequence: TGTGCCAGCAGCACCCTTAGCGGGGGGGCACCTGAGCAGTTCTTC.

Here the CDR3 reads CASSQEARGQFF. CDR3 bases: TGTGCCAGCAGCCAAGAGGCCAGAGGGCAGTTCTTC. This chain links TRBV14 with TRBJ2-1; D uncertain. The CDR3 spans 12 residues. Germline assignment: CDR1 SGHDN and CDR2 FVKESK. V dropped 0 bases and J dropped 12 bases, with 9 bases sitting between them. The full variable domain, in which reference TRBV14 and TRBJ2-1 provide the parts outside the CDR3, is EAGVTQFPSHSVIEKGQTVTLRCDPISGHDNLYWYRRVMGKEIKFLLHFVKESKQDESGMPNNRFLAERTGGTYSTLKVQPAELEDSGVYFCASSQEARGQFFGPGTRLTVL.

This clone was observed a few times. This sequence joins TRBV27 and TRBJ1-1; the match to TRBD1 covers 8 bases. V shed 4 bases, J shed 0 bases, and the junction held 7 bases outside the gene matches. The CDR3 spans 16 residues. Germline CDR1 and CDR2: MNHEY and SMNVEV (reference sequence). The DNA of the CDR3 is TGTGCCAGCAGTTCAAACCGACAGGGGATGAACACTGAAGCTTTCTTT. Protein: CASSSNRQGMNTEAFF.

The chain carries TRBV9 and TRBJ1-2; D gene ambiguous. CDR3 size: 14 residues. Germline V CDR1 and CDR2: SGDLS, YYNGEE. V was clipped by 3 bases and J by 0 bases, with 9 bases between them. The CDR3 coding sequence is TGTGCCAGCAGCGGGGGAGGTACTAACTATGGCTACACCTTC. The encoded protein is CASSGGGTNYGYTF.

V and J are TRBV3-1 (or the pseudogene TRBV3-2) and TRBJ2-5; 10 nucleotides line up with TRBD2. This CDR3 region has 17 residues. Germline CDR1 is LGHDT and CDR2 is YNNKEL (reference sequence). Trimming cost V 2 bases and J 5 bases; bases outside gene matches: 11. CDR3 coding DNA: TGTGCCAGCAGCCAAACCCTTCTAGCGGGGGTCGCCGAGACCCAGTACTTC. It translates to CASSQTLLAGVAETQYF.

Only one count was recorded for this clone. The V and J genes are TRBV19 and TRBJ1-5; D may be TRBD1 (6 bases). CDR1 and CDR2 (germline): LNHDA, SQIVND (reference sequence). V lost 6 bases to trimming and J lost 3 bases, with 15 bases between them. The CDR3 is 15 residues long. The CDR3: CASRPGQFYNQPQHF. The CDR3 DNA reads as TGTGCCAGTAGGCCCGGACAGTTTTACAATCAGCCCCAGCATTTT.

This chain connects TRBV12-3 or TRBV12-4 to TRBJ2-2; TRBD1 is a possible D gene (6 bases). CDR3 length: 13 amino acids. The V end lost 8 bases, the J end lost 4 bases, and 11 bases lay between the germline ends. The CDR3 DNA sequence: TGTGCCAGCCTCGCAGGGGCCACCGGGGAGCTGTTTTTT. Translated: CASLAGATGELFF.

The chain joins TRBV19 to TRBJ1-1, with D possibly being TRBD1 (6 bases). With 3 bases removed from V and 0 bases from J, the gap between germline ends came to 11 bases. The CDR3 spans 15 residues. Germline lookup yields CDR1 LNHDA and CDR2 SQIVND (reference sequence). In nucleotides, the CDR3 is TGTGCCAGTAGTATTGGGGCAGGGGTGAACACTGAAGCTTTCTTT. Encoded protein: CASSIGAGVNTEAFF.

V usage is TRBV7-9 and J usage is TRBJ1-1, with 11 bases identical to TRBD1. Trimming took 0 bases from V and 6 from J; bases not matched to a gene: 9. The CDR3 is 17 residues long. The germline CDR1 and CDR2 sequences are SEHNR and FQNEAQ (reference sequence). CDR3 bases: TGTGCCAGCAGCTTAGCCGGGACAGGGGGTGTCGGGGCTGAAGCTTTCTTT. This gives the protein CASSLAGTGGVGAEAFF.

V gene TRBV6-5 combines with J gene TRBJ1-2, with TRBD1 identical over 11 bases. This CDR3 spans 15 amino acids. Germline V CDR1 and CDR2: MNHEY, SVGAGI. V lost 6 bases to trimming and J lost 4 bases; unmatched junction nucleotides: 7. The CDR3 nucleotides are TGTGCCAGCAGCCAGACCGGACAGGGGGCCTATGGCTACACCTTC. Translating gives CASSQTGQGAYGYTF.

The chain carries TRBV10-3 and TRBJ1-3; 8 bases are shared with TRBD1. The CDR3 runs to 13 residues. CDR1 is ENHRY and CDR2 is SYGVKD in the germline V gene. V lost 10 bases to trimming and J lost 4 bases; unmatched junction nucleotides: 6. Here the CDR3 reads CATSQGEGNTIYF. As DNA, the CDR3 is TGTGCCACCTCACAGGGGGAGGGAAACACCATATATTTT.

The chain links TRBV18 to TRBJ2-3; TRBD2 agrees at 10 bases. V gave up 1 base and J gave up 6 bases; unmatched junction bases: 4. Germline values: CDR1 KGHSH, CDR2 LQKENI. The CDR3 totals 15 residues. The CDR3 is CASSPLGTSDDTQYF. The CDR3 region has the DNA TGTGCCAGCTCACCACTCGGGACTAGCGACGATACGCAGTATTTT.